This T cell receptor beta chain was captured in a study of T cell responses to AZD1222 COVID-19 vaccine (dated by TCRdb to the early 2020s). For the study in its entirety: AZD1222 recipients whose second dose came at about 4 weeks and those whose second dose came at about 12 weeks were combined into one group, since spike-specific TCR depth and breadth did not differ between the two schedules. Trial participants were enrolled by age into 18-55, 56-69 and 70-plus year subgroups, with approximately 150, 28 and 58 TCR-sequenced participants respectively. TCR sequencing was performed for fewer than 250 trial participants, of whom around 200 were given two doses of AZD1222 and around 26 were given two doses of MenACWY control vaccine. The study at large found these results: Epitopes outside the regions mutated in the B.1.351 and B.1.1.7 variants were reportedly recognized by nearly half of the unique spike-specific TCRs. CD4 TCRs associated with the vaccine covered the entire spike protein, and the dominant responses were in regions 160-218 and 743-854. After two AZD1222 doses, both the breadth and the depth of spike-specific TCRs were significantly higher than at day 0 and than in MenACWY recipients. Because no samples from the day 14 peak response were available, repertoires could be characterized only after the peak T cell response. The 56-69-year group was small, and its depth increase did not reach significance, likely because of low power. Participants were mostly white British and included more females than males, and it was suggested by the authors that clonal diversity may have been underestimated. Conclusions about previously exposed vaccinees were limited because only a handful of AZD1222 recipients were SARS-CoV-2 seropositive at baseline.

The CDR3 regions of human TCRbeta chains were subjected to immunosequencing. The authors' pipeline ran thus. Repertoire TCRs were matched against a reference library of SARS-CoV-2-specific TCRs generated with the MIRA antigen-specificity platform. Breadth meant the fraction of unique TCRs that were SARS-CoV-2-associated, whereas depth meant the fraction of total T cells that were SARS-CoV-2-associated. Using the MIRA data, every spike-specific TCR was mapped to the spike region that the TCR reacted to and assigned to either a CD4 or a CD8 class. Log10-transformed breadth and depth values were compared by one-way ANOVA with Sidak's multiple comparisons tests. Here the immuneACCESS table is served through TCRdb, limited to in-frame sequences with V and J called. Missing clones are a known gap in these copies; in checked studies unresolved V genes cover under half, and the rest lacks a known reason. Clonal size and the V and J genes are those of that table, whereas D and trimming came from the DNA. For this sample there are approximately 120,000 clones; roughly 90% appear just once. The ten largest clonotypes hold 3.5% to 4.5% of the sample.

As encoded in the germline V gene (reference sequence), CDR1 is LGHDT while CDR2 is YNNKEL. The V end loses 1 base and the J end loses 7 bases, and a stretch of 10 bases separates them. From its cysteine to its phenylalanine, the CDR3 spans 13 amino acids. Solely the CDR3 DNA is kept, with 39 bases framed from the first base. The time point label, read with the paper, signifies: baseline before first vaccination. Samples from vaccinated people were obtained from the UK trials COV001 and COV002, which included a single-blind randomized controlled phase 2/3 trial of AZD1222 (ChAdOx1 nCoV-19) in healthy adults. Trial participant PBMC samples were collected at day 0 and day 28 after the second dose for TCRbeta chain sequencing. Concerning this clone: What antigen it recognizes has not been identified. There are no base qualities to consult, and no much larger clone falls within one base.

The sequences come from peripheral blood, collected on day 0 of AZD1222 vaccination. The sequence derives from an adult in good health. Recombination joined TRBV3-1 (or the pseudogene TRBV3-2) with TRBJ1-1; the D gene cannot be resolved reliably. This receptor has the CDR3 CASSQGVGREAFF. The DNA sequence follows: TGTGCCAGCAGCCAAGGGGTAGGCCGTGAAGCTTTCTTT.